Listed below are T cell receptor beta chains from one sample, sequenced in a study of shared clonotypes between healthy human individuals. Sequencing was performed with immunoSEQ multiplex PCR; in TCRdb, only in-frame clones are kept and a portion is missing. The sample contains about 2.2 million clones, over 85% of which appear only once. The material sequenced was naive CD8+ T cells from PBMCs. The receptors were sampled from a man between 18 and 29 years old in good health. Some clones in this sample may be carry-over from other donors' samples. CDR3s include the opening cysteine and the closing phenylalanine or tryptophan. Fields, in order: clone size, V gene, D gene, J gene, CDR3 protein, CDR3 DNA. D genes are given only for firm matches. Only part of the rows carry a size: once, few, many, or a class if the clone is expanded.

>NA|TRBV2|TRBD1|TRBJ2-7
CASRVGQGGTYEQYF
TGTGCCAGCAGGGTGGGACAGGGAGGTACCTACGAGCAGTACTTC
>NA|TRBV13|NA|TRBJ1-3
CASSSGRNTIYF
TGTGCCAGCAGCTCAGGCCGAAACACCATATATTTT
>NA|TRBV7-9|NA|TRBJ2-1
CASSDRLQRGLHEQFF
TGTGCCAGCAGCGACCGACTCCAAAGAGGGCTCCATGAGCAGTTCTTC
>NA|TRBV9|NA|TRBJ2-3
CASSVVGAADTQYF
TGTGCCAGCAGCGTAGTCGGGGCCGCAGATACGCAGTATTTT
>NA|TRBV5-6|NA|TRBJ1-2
CASSLVPQNFYGYTF
TGTGCCAGCAGCTTGGTCCCCCAAAACTTCTATGGCTACACCTTC
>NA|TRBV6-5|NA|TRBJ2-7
CASSYTTAPSSYEQYF
TGTGCCAGCAGTTACACGACCGCCCCGAGCTCCTACGAGCAGTACTTC
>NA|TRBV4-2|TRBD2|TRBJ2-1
CASSQDPSGNYNEQFF
TGTGCCAGCAGCCAAGACCCTAGCGGGAACTACAATGAGCAGTTCTTC
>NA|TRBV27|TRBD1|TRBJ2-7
CASSLASGTGPHEQYF
TGTGCCAGCAGTTTAGCATCCGGGACAGGGCCCCACGAGCAGTACTTC
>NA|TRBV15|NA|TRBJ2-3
CATSRDSSTDTQYF
TGTGCCACCAGCAGGGACAGTAGCACAGATACGCAGTATTTT
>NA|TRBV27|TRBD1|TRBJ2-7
CASSLNARATGGKNEQYF
TGTGCCAGCAGTTTAAATGCCCGAGCAACAGGGGGAAAAAACGAGCAGTACTTC
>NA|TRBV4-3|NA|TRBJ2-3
CASSPRDRNADTQYF
TGCGCCAGCAGCCCCCGAGACCGGAATGCAGATACGCAGTATTTT
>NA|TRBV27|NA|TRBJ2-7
CASSSLVGGRPYEQYF
TGTGCCAGCAGCAGCCTAGTAGGGGGGCGCCCCTACGAGCAGTACTTC
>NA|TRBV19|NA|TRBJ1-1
CASSIREQGWTEAFF
TGTGCCAGTAGTATTCGAGAACAGGGATGGACTGAAGCTTTCTTT
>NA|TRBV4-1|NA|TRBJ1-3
CASSQFEGPLAGNTIYF
TGCGCCAGCAGCCAGTTCGAGGGGCCTTTAGCTGGAAACACCATATATTTT
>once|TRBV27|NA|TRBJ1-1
CASSLDLGGEAFF
TGTGCCAGCAGCTTAGACTTGGGGGGTGAAGCTTTCTTT
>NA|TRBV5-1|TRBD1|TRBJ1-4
CASSWATGGNEKLFF
TGCGCCAGCAGCTGGGCGACAGGGGGTAATGAAAAACTGTTTTTT